This T cell receptor (beta chain) was retrieved from a study of cytomegalovirus exposure and HLA in healthy donors. As for the study in general: Early released data had around 79 million unique TCRs, all coming from HLA-typed donors. Of all 370 or so donors who were genotyped, roughly 81% belonged to the Caucasian-associated ancestry cluster.

This clone was seen only a few times. Antigen specificity is unknown. Germline V CDR1 and CDR2: SNHLY, FYNNEI. The germline V and J ends were trimmed by 3 bases and 3 bases, with 6 bases remaining between them. CDR3 length: 14 amino acids. PCR was performed using 60 Vbeta and 13 Jbeta primers. Produced via immunoSEQ multiplex PCR; TCRdb's table is partial and in-frame only. Among 90,000 to 150,000 clones listed, 74% were seen once. Overall study findings and caveats: High specificity and sensitivity for cytomegalovirus status were reported for the classifier.

The clonotype comes from a human donor in good health. The genes are TRBV2 and TRBJ2-6; D ambiguous. Material: PBMCs. As DNA, the CDR3 is TGTGCCAGCAGTGAGAGTTATGGGGCCAACGTCCTGACTTTC. Amino acids: CASSESYGANVLTF.